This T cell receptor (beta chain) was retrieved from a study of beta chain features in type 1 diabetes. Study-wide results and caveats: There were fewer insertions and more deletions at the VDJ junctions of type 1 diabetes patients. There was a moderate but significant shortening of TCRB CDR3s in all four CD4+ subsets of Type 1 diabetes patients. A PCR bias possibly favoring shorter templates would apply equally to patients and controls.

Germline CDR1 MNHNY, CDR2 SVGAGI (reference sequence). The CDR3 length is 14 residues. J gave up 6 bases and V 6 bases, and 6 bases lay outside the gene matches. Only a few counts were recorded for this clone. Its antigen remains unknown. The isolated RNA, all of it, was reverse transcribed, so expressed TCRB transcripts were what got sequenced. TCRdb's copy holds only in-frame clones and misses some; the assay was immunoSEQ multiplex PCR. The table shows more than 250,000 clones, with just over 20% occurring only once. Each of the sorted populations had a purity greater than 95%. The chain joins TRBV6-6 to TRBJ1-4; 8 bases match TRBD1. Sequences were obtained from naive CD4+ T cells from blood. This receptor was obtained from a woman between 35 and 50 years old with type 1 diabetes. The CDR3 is CASSLQGGDEKLFF. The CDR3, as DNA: TGTGCCAGCAGCCTACAGGGGGGGGATGAAAAACTGTTTTTT.